Listed here are 22 T cell receptor beta chains from one sample, sequenced in a study of identical twins. TCRdb analysed the 5' RACE reads with MiXCR anew, one entry per CDR3 protein. Among around 490,000 distinct CDR3 sequences listed, around 24% were seen once. This sample was shared with a second study, whose subject was yellow fever vaccine responses in identical twins.

The material sequenced was CD4+ T cells sorted from blood. All receptors derive from a woman aged 18-29 years in good health.

This chain uses TRBV28 with TRBJ2-1; 8 positions match TRBD2. Germline CDR1 is MDHEN and CDR2 is SYDVKM. The CDR3 sequence is 14 residues long. The ends lost 6 bases at V and 9 bases at J; junction bases unmatched: 10. The CDR3 DNA reads as TGTGCCAGCAGCCAGGGACTAGTTAAGGGTGAGCAGTTCTTC. It yields the protein CASSQGLVKGEQFF.

The sample holds many counts of this clonotype. The rearrangement links TRBV7-8 to TRBJ2-1, with TRBD1 identical over 11 bases. The CDR3 runs to 16 residues. The V segment lost 7 bases and the J segment 8 bases; nucleotides outside the gene matches: 13. CDR1 SGHVS and CDR2 FQNEAQ come from the germline V gene. The CDR3 sequence is CASITGGGQGADEQFF. The CDR3 DNA sequence: TGTGCCAGCATTACGGGAGGAGGACAGGGGGCCGATGAGCAGTTCTTC.

Many counts were recorded for this clonotype. The chain carries TRBV28 and TRBJ2-3; D is perhaps TRBD1 (6 bases). CDR1 is MDHEN and CDR2 is SYDVKM in the germline V gene. The CDR3 consists of 14 residues. Trimming cost V 1 base and J 3 bases, with 8 bases left between them. The CDR3, as DNA: TGTGCCAGCAGTTTATATCAGGGGACAGATACGCAGTATTTT. Its translation is CASSLYQGTDTQYF.

In DNA, the CDR3 is TGTGCCAGCAGGGCGGGACAGGGCTACACCGGGGAGCTGTTTTTT. Its translation is CASRAGQGYTGELFF. The gene calls are TRBV6-1 and TRBJ2-2, with TRBD1 identical over 9 bases. Per the germline V gene, CDR1 is MNHNS and CDR2 is SASEGT. The CDR3 length is 15 residues. J gave up 3 bases and V 6 bases, and 5 bases lay outside the gene matches.

The J gene is TRBJ2-3, the V gene TRBV15; D possibly corresponds to TRBD2 (6 bases). The germline CDR1 and CDR2 sequences are LNHNV and YYDKDF (reference sequence). The V end was cut by 1 base, the J end by 9 bases, with 8 bases between. There are 12 residues in the CDR3. Written as DNA, the CDR3 is TGTGCCACCAGCAGAGTGGCGGGGACGCAGTATTTT. This encodes CATSRVAGTQYF.

This clonotype occurred a few times. The rearrangement uses TRBV20-1 and TRBJ2-2; D is undetermined. Germline CDR1 is DFQATT and CDR2 is SNEGSKA (reference sequence). This CDR3 comprises 14 residues. Trimming shortened V by 4 bases and J by 1 base, and 10 bases separated the two germline ends. The CDR3 spells CSANTQMNTGELFF. In nucleotides, the CDR3 is TGCAGTGCTAACACACAGATGAACACCGGGGAGCTGTTTTTT.

This clonotype was observed a few times. The chain uses TRBV20-1 and TRBJ1-1; D perhaps matches TRBD1 (5 bases). The CDR3 runs 12 residues. Germline V gene lookup returns CDR1 DFQATT and CDR2 SNEGSKA (reference sequence). Trimming took 2 bases from V and 5 from J, leaving 9 bases between them. Here the CDR3 reads CSARQGPTEAFF. The CDR3 DNA reads as TGCAGTGCTAGACAGGGTCCTACTGAAGCTTTCTTT.

This chain uses TRBV5-1 with TRBJ2-5; 16 nucleotides match TRBD2. CDR3 length: 18 residues. V was clipped by 7 bases and J by 5 bases; unmatched bases: 14. Germline V lookup: CDR1 SGHRS, CDR2 YFSETQ. CDR3 sequence (DNA): TGCGCCAGCGGACTTACCGGGACTAGCGGGGGGGTTTGGGAGACCCAGTACTTC. Amino acids: CASGLTGTSGGVWETQYF. The full variable domain, rest sourced from reference TRBV5-1 and TRBJ2-5, is KAGVTQTPRYLIKTRGQQVTLSCSPISGHRSVSWYQQTPGQGLQFLFEYFSETQRNKGNFPGRFSGRQFSNSRSEMNVSTLELGDSALYLCASGLTGTSGGVWETQYFGPGTRLLVL.

The table lists this clonotype with a few counts. The chain recombines TRBV10-3 with TRBJ1-6; 8 positions agree with TRBD1. Trimming cost V 5 bases and J 6 bases; bases outside gene matches: 3. CDR3 length: 14 residues. Germline CDR1 and CDR2: ENHRY and SYGVKD. The CDR3: CAISTDRVNSPLHF. In DNA, the CDR3 is TGTGCCATCAGTACGGACAGGGTTAATTCACCCCTCCACTTT.

The sample holds a few counts of this clonotype. The gene calls are TRBV20-1 and TRBJ2-3, with no clear D. The CDR3 has 14 residues. In germline, CDR1 is DFQATT, CDR2 SNEGSKA (reference sequence). The V end lost 5 bases, the J end lost 2 bases, and 14 bases lay between the germline ends. The CDR3 DNA sequence: TGCAGTGCTCCCTTAGCCAGTCCCACAGATACGCAGTATTTT. Its protein product is CSAPLASPTDTQYF.

The genes are TRBV29-1 and TRBJ1-5, with D possibly being TRBD1 (6 bases). This CDR3 is 13 amino acids long. The germline V gene encodes CDR1 SQVTM and CDR2 ANQGSEA. The V and J ends lost 6 bases and 0 bases respectively, with 9 bases between them. The CDR3 spells CSVRQDSNQPQHF. CDR3 coding DNA: TGCAGCGTGAGACAGGATAGCAATCAGCCCCAGCATTTT. Combining the CDR3 with reference TRBV29-1 and TRBJ1-5 gives the whole variable domain SAVISQKPSRDICQRGTSLTIQCQVDSQVTMMFWYRQQPGQSLTLIATANQGSEATYESGFVIDKFPISRPNLTFSTLTVSNMSPEDSSIYLCSVRQDSNQPQHFGDGTRLSIL.

The chain is built from TRBV3-1 and TRBJ2-2; perhaps D is TRBD1 or TRBD2 (6 bases each). The germline V gene encodes CDR1 LGHDT and CDR2 YNNKEL (reference sequence). V lost 1 base, J lost 4 bases, and 16 bases lay in between. The CDR3 consists of 17 residues. The CDR3 coding sequence is TGTGCCAGCAGCCAAGTAGGGGGGCGGATGAGCACCGGGGAGCTGTTTTTT. Residues: CASSQVGGRMSTGELFF.

The gene calls are TRBV20-1 and TRBJ1-5, with 9 nucleotides matching TRBD1. Trimming removed 1 base from V and 5 bases from J; junction bases left unmatched: 6. CDR1 is DFQATT and CDR2 is SNEGSKA in the germline V gene (reference sequence). This CDR3 region has 15 residues. CDR3 sequence reads: CSARAGTGRDQPQHF. The CDR3 DNA is TGCAGTGCTAGAGCCGGGACAGGGAGGGATCAGCCCCAGCATTTT.

This clonotype was observed a few times. This chain connects TRBV27 to TRBJ1-4, with D hard to call. The CDR3 length is 14 residues. From germline, CDR1 is MNHEY and CDR2 SMNVEV (reference sequence). V lost 3 bases and J 7 bases, leaving 12 bases between the germline ends. The DNA of the CDR3 is TGTGCCAGCAGTTTTTCTATTTGGGCTGAAAAACTGTTTTTT. This gives the protein CASSFSIWAEKLFF.

There are a few counts of this clonotype. This chain joins TRBV9 and TRBJ2-3; 14 bases align to TRBD2. There are 18 residues in the CDR3. Germline trimming cut 4 bases from V and 0 bases from J; bases unmatched to any gene: 7. CDR1 is SGDLS and CDR2 is YYNGEE in the germline V gene. CDR3 loop: CASSQRLAGGLSTDTQYF. CDR3 nucleotides: TGTGCCAGCAGCCAACGACTAGCGGGGGGGCTGAGCACAGATACGCAGTATTTT.

This clonotype was counted between two and nine times. V usage is TRBV5-1 and J usage is TRBJ1-4; TRBD1 agrees at 9 bases. This CDR3 is 16 amino acids long. Germline V gives CDR1 SGHRS, CDR2 YFSETQ. With 3 bases clipped from V and 1 base from J, the junction kept 4 bases outside the gene matches. The CDR3 sequence is CASSSQTGGTNEKLFF. In nucleotides, the CDR3 is TGCGCCAGCAGCTCGCAGACAGGGGGAACTAATGAAAAACTGTTTTTT.

In this sample, this clonotype turned up a few times. The chain recombines TRBV28 with TRBJ2-7; 9 positions agree with TRBD1. Trimming took 7 bases from V and 4 from J; bases not matched to a gene: 8. Germline CDR1 reads MDHEN; CDR2 reads SYDVKM. The CDR3 extends over 14 amino acids. Written as DNA, the CDR3 is TGTGCCAGCACCTCCGGACAGGGGAGGTACGAGCAGTACGTC. It is translated as CASTSGQGRYEQYV.

This chain joins TRBV29-1 and TRBJ2-7; 8 nucleotides align to TRBD2. Germline-derived CDR1 and CDR2 are SQVTM and ANQGSEA. The CDR3 totals 15 residues. V lost 4 bases and J lost 4; bases outside the gene matches: 12. CDR3 DNA sequence: TGCAGCGTTGCCCTGTGGGCGGGAGGAAGGTACGAGCAGTACTTC. The encoded protein is CSVALWAGGRYEQYF.

A few counts support this clonotype. One end of the junction does not line up with germline, which may come from a read error. This rearrangement joins TRBV18 to TRBJ2-3; TRBD2 matches at 7 bases. The CDR3 has 12 residues. Germline-derived CDR1 and CDR2 are KGHSH and LQKENI. CDR3 residues: CASSPPERGVHF. Written as DNA, the CDR3 is TGTGCCAGCTCACCACCGGAGCGGGGAGTACATTTT.

J is TRBJ2-7 and V is TRBV7-9; 8 nucleotides line up with TRBD2. This CDR3 region has 16 residues. Per the germline V gene, CDR1 is SEHNR and CDR2 is FQNEAQ (reference sequence). After removal of 5 bases from V and 3 bases from J, the junction contained 12 bases not matched to a gene. The CDR3 reads CASSLTSGPGNYEQYF. In DNA, the CDR3 is TGTGCCAGCAGCCTAACTAGCGGCCCTGGAAACTACGAGCAGTACTTC. Filled out from reference TRBV7-9 and TRBJ2-7, the complete variable domain reads DTGVSQNPRHKITKRGQNVTFRCDPISEHNRLYWYRQTLGQGPEFLTYFQNEAQLEKSRLLSDRFSAERPKGSFSTLEIQRTEQGDSAMYLCASSLTSGPGNYEQYFGPGTRLTVT.

This chain joins TRBV6-2 or TRBV6-3 and TRBJ2-7; no clear D. Germline V gene data show CDR1 as MNHEY and CDR2 as SVGEGT. The ends were cut back, 7 bases at V and 0 bases at J, with 10 bases in the middle. The CDR3 totals 13 residues. CDR3 coding DNA: TGTGCCAGCACCGACACGAACTCCTACGAGCAGTACTTC. This translates into CASTDTNSYEQYF.

This clonotype was detected only a few times. This chain connects TRBV3-1 to TRBJ2-1, with 7 bases fitting TRBD2. V dropped 1 base and J dropped 2; count of bases not matched to a gene: 2. Germline loops: CDR1 LGHDT, CDR2 YNNKEL (reference sequence). This CDR3 comprises 15 residues. The CDR3 nucleotides are TGTGCCAGCAGCCAAGCGGGGACTACCTACAATGAGCAGTTCTTC. Its translation is CASSQAGTTYNEQFF.